These 17 T cell receptor beta chains came from one sample sequenced in a study of blood T cell repertoires in COVID-19. The assay was immunoSEQ multiplex PCR, and TCRdb's table has in-frame clones only and misses some. This sample carries about 220,000 clones, less than 90% of them seen once, and the ten largest clones take 4.5% to 5.5%. The specimen was peripheral blood. Receptor source: a woman aged 55-69 years who had recovered from COVID-19.

This chain uses TRBV4-1 with TRBJ1-4; 7 bases are shared with TRBD1. The CDR3 extends over 14 amino acids. The V gene's germline CDR1 is MGHRA and CDR2 YSYEKL. Trimming took 2 bases from V and 7 from J; bases not matched to a gene: 4. The DNA for the CDR3 is TGCGCCAGCAGCCAAACAGGGGTTCGTGAAAAACTGTTTTTT. This codes for CASSQTGVREKLFF.

Only one count was recorded for this clone. The chain uses TRBV18 and TRBJ1-2, with D possibly TRBD1 on 6 matching bases. The CDR3 length is 16 residues. CDR1 KGHSH and CDR2 LQKENI come from the germline V gene. V shed 4 bases and J shed 4 bases, with 19 bases lying between them. CDR3 coding DNA: TGTGCCAGCTCACGTTTAACAGGGAGAGAGATCTATGGCTACACCTTC. It yields the protein CASSRLTGREIYGYTF.

The V and J genes are TRBV12-5 and TRBJ1-1, with 9 positions matching TRBD1. In germline, CDR1 is LGHNT, CDR2 FRNRAP. The V and J ends lost 4 bases and 5 bases, in that order; junction bases with no gene match: 2. The CDR3 length is 13 residues. CDR3 sequence reads: CASGYDRGTEAFF. In nucleotides, the CDR3 is TGTGCTAGTGGTTACGACAGGGGGACTGAAGCTTTCTTT.

This clone was recorded only once. One end of the junction is discordant with germline, which a read error may explain. The chain couples TRBV7-7 to TRBJ2-5; 9 bases are shared with TRBD1. There are 14 residues in the CDR3. From germline, CDR1 is SSHAT and CDR2 FNYEAQ (reference sequence). CDR3 region: CASSPRTGDKTQYF. CDR3 nucleotide sequence: TGTGCTAGCAGCCCGCGGACAGGGGATAAGACCCAGTACTTC.

The chain uses TRBV7-3 and TRBJ2-5, with D possibly matching TRBD1 (6 bases). The CDR3 loop spans 15 amino acids. With 3 bases removed from V and 1 base from J, the gap between germline ends came to 12 bases. Germline V gene lookup returns CDR1 SGHTA and CDR2 FQGTGA. This CDR3 reads CASSFSGTPQETQYF. The DNA of the CDR3 is TGTGCCAGCAGCTTTTCCGGGACACCCCAAGAGACCCAGTACTTC.

V and J are TRBV15 and TRBJ1-4, with 9 bases lining up with TRBD1. The germline V gene encodes CDR1 LNHNV and CDR2 YYDKDF (reference sequence). CDR3 size: 15 residues. V lost 1 base to trimming and J lost 3 bases; unmatched junction nucleotides: 0. CDR3 loop: CATSRGDRANEKLFF. The DNA of the CDR3 is TGTGCCACCAGCAGAGGGGACAGGGCTAATGAAAAACTGTTTTTT.

V is TRBV30 and J is TRBJ2-3; possible D gene TRBD2, 7 bases. The V end was cut by 0 bases, the J end by 2 bases, with 15 bases between. The CDR3 is 16 residues long. CDR1 is GTSNPN, CDR2 SVGIG, per germline (reference sequence). The CDR3 sequence is CAWSVLGGAHTDTQYF. The CDR3 DNA sequence: TGTGCCTGGAGTGTACTTGGGGGGGCCCACACAGATACGCAGTATTTT. The full variable domain, completed using reference TRBV30 and TRBJ2-3, is SQTIHQWPATLVQPVGSPLSLECTVEGTSNPNLYWYRQAAGRGLQLLFYSVGIGQISSEVPQNLSASRPQDRQFILSSKKLLLSDSGFYLCAWSVLGGAHTDTQYFGPGTRLTVL.

This clone has just one count. The chain carries TRBV4-1 and TRBJ1-4; D unresolved. Germline CDR1 reads MGHRA; CDR2 reads YSYEKL. V lost 2 bases, J lost 4 bases, and 14 bases lay in between. This CDR3 region has 16 residues. CDR3 region: CASSQQSPILNEKLFF. The DNA of the CDR3 is TGCGCCAGCAGCCAACAATCGCCCATACTTAATGAAAAACTGTTTTTT.

The genes are TRBV4-1 and TRBJ1-6, with D uncertain. Per germline, CDR1 MGHRA and CDR2 YSYEKL. The CDR3 totals 15 residues. V was pared by 2 bases and J by 13 bases, with 18 bases between. The CDR3 bases are TGCGCCAGCAGCCAAATAACGCCTGCACTTACTCCCCTCCACTTT. Translation gives CASSQITPALTPLHF.

This clone came up once. The gene calls are TRBV7-8 and TRBJ2-7, with 8 bases fitting TRBD2. The CDR3 is 16 amino acids. Looked up from germline, CDR1 is SGHVS and CDR2 is FQNEAQ. V trimming: 5 bases; J trimming: 2 bases; junction bases outside the gene matches: 11. The CDR3 DNA sequence: TGTGCCAGCAGCCGCCTTAAGCGGGGGCTCCCCTACGAGCAGTACTTC. Protein sequence: CASSRLKRGLPYEQYF. The full variable domain, rest sourced from reference TRBV7-8 and TRBJ2-7, is GAGVSQSPRYKVAKRGQDVALRCDPISGHVSLFWYQQALGQGPEFLTYFQNEAQLDKSGLPSDRFFAERPEGSVSTLKIQRTQQEDSAVYLCASSRLKRGLPYEQYFGPGTRLTVT.

This chain links TRBV7-3 with TRBJ1-1; a weak D match, TRBD1 (6 bases). The germline gives CDR1 SGHTA, CDR2 FQGTGA. The CDR3 contains 20 residues. V was trimmed by 4 bases and J by 0 bases, leaving 27 bases between them. CDR3 sequence reads: CASSSQALQGTCRLNTEAFF. CDR3 DNA: TGTGCCAGCAGCTCCCAAGCCCTACAGGGTACGTGTAGGCTGAACACTGAAGCTTTCTTT.

This chain joins TRBV5-5 and TRBJ2-1; D gene uncertain. From germline, CDR1 is SGHKS and CDR2 YYEKEE (reference sequence). The CDR3 runs to 13 residues. The V and J ends lost 2 bases and 5 bases respectively, with 8 bases between them. The CDR3 DNA sequence: TGTGCCAGCAGCTTTGACATTCACAATGAGCAGTTCTTC. Translating it yields CASSFDIHNEQFF.

V is TRBV11-2 and J is TRBJ1-3; 7 nucleotides match TRBD1. With V trimmed by 5 bases and J by 0 bases, 7 bases remained unmatched. CDR3 size: 16 residues. The germline gives CDR1 SGHAT, CDR2 FQNNGV. CDR3 in amino acids: CASSRGQIASGNTIYF. DNA of the CDR3: TGTGCCAGCAGCAGGGGGCAGATCGCCTCTGGAAACACCATATATTTT.

This chain links TRBV19 with TRBJ2-1; D gene unclear. Germline CDR1 LNHDA, CDR2 SQIVND (reference sequence). The CDR3 consists of 12 residues. Deletions cut 2 bases from V and 9 bases from J, with 8 bases between. The CDR3 nucleotides are TGTGCCAGTAGTATAAGCCTTCGTGAGCAGTTCTTC. Translated, it gives CASSISLREQFF.

The chain links TRBV7-8 to TRBJ1-2, with D maybe TRBD1 (6 bases). CDR1 and CDR2 (germline): SGHVS, FQNEAQ. The CDR3 is made up of 15 amino acids. The V and J ends lost 4 bases and 4 bases respectively, with 16 bases between them. CDR3 sequence: CASSWGPLEAYGYTF. As DNA, the CDR3 is TGTGCCAGCAGCTGGGGGCCTCTAGAAGCCTATGGCTACACCTTC.

The gene calls are TRBV10-1 and TRBJ2-5, with 7 bases fitting TRBD1. This CDR3 has 14 residues. The ends lost 0 bases at V and 2 bases at J; junction bases unmatched: 0. CDR1 WNHNN and CDR2 SYGVQD come from the germline V gene (reference sequence). In nucleotides, the CDR3 is TGCGCCAGCAGTGAGTCGGGACAGCAAGAGACCCAGTACTTC. It encodes CASSESGQQETQYF.

This sequence joins TRBV6-5 and TRBJ1-2, with D possibly matching TRBD1 (6 bases). Per germline, CDR1 MNHEY and CDR2 SVGAGI. The germline V and J ends were trimmed by 2 bases and 8 bases, with 15 bases remaining between them. The CDR3 has 14 amino acids. The CDR3 protein is CASSYQGGGDGYTF. The CDR3 DNA is TGTGCCAGCAGTTACCAGGGAGGGGGTGACGGCTACACCTTC.